The TCR beta chain described here comes from a study of T cells in Graves' hyperthyroidism and ophthalmopathy. The V gene's germline CDR1 is LNHDA and CDR2 SQIVND (reference sequence). The CDR3 contains 13 residues. Trimming removed 9 bases from V and 0 bases from J, with 8 bases in between. The source material, RNA transcripts, was used to amplify TCR beta CDR3 regions. Using the HTBI primer set, a first-round RT-PCR was run on the TCR CDR3. TCRdb independently ran MiXCR on the multiplex PCR reads; one entry per CDR3 protein. The data hold around 99,000 distinct CDR3 sequences, with about a sixth observed a single time. This clonotype appeared many times.

The clonotype comes from a woman aged 45-60 years with Graves' hyperthyroidism. The V and J genes are TRBV19 and TRBJ2-2; D not certain. Sequencing was done on a sample of blood. Here the CDR3 DNA reads TGTGCCAGCGCCCACCCGAACACCGGGGAGCTGTTTTTT. Amino acids: CASAHPNTGELFF. Filled out from reference TRBV19 and TRBJ2-2, the complete variable domain reads DGGITQSPKYLFRKEGQNVTLSCEQNLNHDAMYWYRQDPGQGLRLIYYSQIVNDFQKGDIAEGYSVSREKKESFPLTVTSAQKNPTAFYLCASAHPNTGELFFGEGSRLTVL.